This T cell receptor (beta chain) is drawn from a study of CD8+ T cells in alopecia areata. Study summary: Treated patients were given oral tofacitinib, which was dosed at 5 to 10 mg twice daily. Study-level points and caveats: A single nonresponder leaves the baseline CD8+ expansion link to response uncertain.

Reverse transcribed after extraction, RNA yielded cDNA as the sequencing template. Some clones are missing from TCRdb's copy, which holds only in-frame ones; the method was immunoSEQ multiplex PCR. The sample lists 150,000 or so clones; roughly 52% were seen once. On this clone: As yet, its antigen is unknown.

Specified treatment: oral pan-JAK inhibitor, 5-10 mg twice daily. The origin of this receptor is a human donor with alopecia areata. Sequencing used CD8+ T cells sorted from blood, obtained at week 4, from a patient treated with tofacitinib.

The CDR3 DNA reads TGTGCCACCAGCACCCAATTCTCAGATACGCAGTATTTT. Translated: CATSTQFSDTQYF. The chain links TRBV15 to TRBJ2-3, with D unresolved. CDR1 is LNHNV, CDR2 YYDKDF, per germline (reference sequence). This CDR3 has 13 amino acids. V dropped 4 bases and J dropped 4 bases, with 9 bases sitting between them.